This entry describes one T cell receptor beta chain. Its antigen is undetermined. Assay: immunoSEQ multiplex PCR; the TCRdb copy retains only in-frame clones and omits some. The data contain about 130,000 clones, about 88% of them singletons. The data stem from a study of T cell responses to AZD1222 COVID-19 vaccine. Across the whole study: Recipients boosted at about 4 weeks or about 12 weeks are pooled.

There are 13 residues in the CDR3. Germline loops: CDR1 SGHTA, CDR2 FQGTGA. J lost 7 bases, V lost 5 bases, and 4 bases had no gene match. Study-wide findings and caveats: Seropositivity was recorded at baseline in only six AZD1222 recipients. The sample set comprised mostly white British donors with more females, and clonal diversity was possibly underestimated. CD4 TCRs covered the whole spike, strongest at regions 160-218 and 743-854.

The genes are TRBV7-3 and TRBJ2-2; the match to TRBD1 covers 7 bases. This clonotype was sampled from an adult in good health. The material was peripheral blood, obtained on day 0 of AZD1222 vaccination. The CDR3 nucleotides are TGTGCCAGCAGCCAGACAGGGCTCGGGGAGCTGTTTTTT. This translates into CASSQTGLGELFF. Full variable domain (missing parts from reference TRBV7-3 and TRBJ2-2): GAGVSQTPSNKVTEKGKYVELRCDPISGHTALYWYRQSLGQGPEFLIYFQGTGAADDSGLPNDRFFAVRPEGSVSTLKIQRTERGDSAVYLCASSQTGLGELFFGEGSRLTVL.